This T cell receptor beta chain was captured by sequencing in a study of CD8 T cells in Susac syndrome. Study details: Treatment status at blood draw for the Susac syndrome patients was therapy-naive, corticosteroids, or intravenous immunoglobulin alone.

Random hexamers primed reverse transcription of about 0.5 to 1 ug RNA. TCRdb re-called the immunoSEQ multiplex PCR reads through MiXCR, storing one row per CDR3 protein. Found here are 100,000 or so distinct CDR3 sequences, over 90% of them singletons; the top ten hold about 0.28%. Points on this clonotype: No antigen is known for it.

CD8+ and CD4+ T cells from blood underwent TCR beta sequencing. CD8+ and CD4+ T cells were negatively isolated; TEMRA cells were FACS-enriched. The study's findings and limits: In Susac syndrome, the CD4+ T cell repertoires did not show clonal expansion.

The CDR3 loop spans 16 amino acids. Trimming removed 1 base from V and 9 bases from J; junction bases left unmatched: 10. The V gene is TRBV12-3 or TRBV12-4, the J gene TRBJ2-5; 11 bases fit TRBD2. This TCR derives from a human donor with Susac syndrome. The sequenced sample consisted of CD4+ T cells from PBMCs. DNA of the CDR3: TGTGCCAGCAGTTTAGTTAGCGGGGGGGCTTCGAGTGCCCAGTACTTC. Encoded protein: CASSLVSGGASSAQYF.